This paragraph reports one T cell receptor beta chain. Trimming cost V 2 bases and J 9 bases; bases outside gene matches: 7. This CDR3 has 15 amino acids. In germline, CDR1 is ENHRY, CDR2 SYGVKD. This PCR relied on a set of 60 Vbeta primers and 13 Jbeta primers. Data came from immunoSEQ multiplex PCR; TCRdb stores just in-frame clones and leaves some out. Counted here are 100,000 to 150,000 clones, roughly four fifths occurring once; the ten biggest clones make up 1.8%. The sample belongs to a study of cytomegalovirus exposure and HLA in healthy donors. The TCR was taken from a man younger than 35 in good health and CMV-seronegative. The sample taken for sequencing was PBMCs. V gene TRBV10-3 combines with J gene TRBJ1-6; TRBD1 matches 7 bases. The CDR3 reads CAISETFAGGSPLHF. In nucleotides, the CDR3 is TGTGCCATCAGTGAGACGTTTGCAGGGGGTTCACCCCTCCACTTT.